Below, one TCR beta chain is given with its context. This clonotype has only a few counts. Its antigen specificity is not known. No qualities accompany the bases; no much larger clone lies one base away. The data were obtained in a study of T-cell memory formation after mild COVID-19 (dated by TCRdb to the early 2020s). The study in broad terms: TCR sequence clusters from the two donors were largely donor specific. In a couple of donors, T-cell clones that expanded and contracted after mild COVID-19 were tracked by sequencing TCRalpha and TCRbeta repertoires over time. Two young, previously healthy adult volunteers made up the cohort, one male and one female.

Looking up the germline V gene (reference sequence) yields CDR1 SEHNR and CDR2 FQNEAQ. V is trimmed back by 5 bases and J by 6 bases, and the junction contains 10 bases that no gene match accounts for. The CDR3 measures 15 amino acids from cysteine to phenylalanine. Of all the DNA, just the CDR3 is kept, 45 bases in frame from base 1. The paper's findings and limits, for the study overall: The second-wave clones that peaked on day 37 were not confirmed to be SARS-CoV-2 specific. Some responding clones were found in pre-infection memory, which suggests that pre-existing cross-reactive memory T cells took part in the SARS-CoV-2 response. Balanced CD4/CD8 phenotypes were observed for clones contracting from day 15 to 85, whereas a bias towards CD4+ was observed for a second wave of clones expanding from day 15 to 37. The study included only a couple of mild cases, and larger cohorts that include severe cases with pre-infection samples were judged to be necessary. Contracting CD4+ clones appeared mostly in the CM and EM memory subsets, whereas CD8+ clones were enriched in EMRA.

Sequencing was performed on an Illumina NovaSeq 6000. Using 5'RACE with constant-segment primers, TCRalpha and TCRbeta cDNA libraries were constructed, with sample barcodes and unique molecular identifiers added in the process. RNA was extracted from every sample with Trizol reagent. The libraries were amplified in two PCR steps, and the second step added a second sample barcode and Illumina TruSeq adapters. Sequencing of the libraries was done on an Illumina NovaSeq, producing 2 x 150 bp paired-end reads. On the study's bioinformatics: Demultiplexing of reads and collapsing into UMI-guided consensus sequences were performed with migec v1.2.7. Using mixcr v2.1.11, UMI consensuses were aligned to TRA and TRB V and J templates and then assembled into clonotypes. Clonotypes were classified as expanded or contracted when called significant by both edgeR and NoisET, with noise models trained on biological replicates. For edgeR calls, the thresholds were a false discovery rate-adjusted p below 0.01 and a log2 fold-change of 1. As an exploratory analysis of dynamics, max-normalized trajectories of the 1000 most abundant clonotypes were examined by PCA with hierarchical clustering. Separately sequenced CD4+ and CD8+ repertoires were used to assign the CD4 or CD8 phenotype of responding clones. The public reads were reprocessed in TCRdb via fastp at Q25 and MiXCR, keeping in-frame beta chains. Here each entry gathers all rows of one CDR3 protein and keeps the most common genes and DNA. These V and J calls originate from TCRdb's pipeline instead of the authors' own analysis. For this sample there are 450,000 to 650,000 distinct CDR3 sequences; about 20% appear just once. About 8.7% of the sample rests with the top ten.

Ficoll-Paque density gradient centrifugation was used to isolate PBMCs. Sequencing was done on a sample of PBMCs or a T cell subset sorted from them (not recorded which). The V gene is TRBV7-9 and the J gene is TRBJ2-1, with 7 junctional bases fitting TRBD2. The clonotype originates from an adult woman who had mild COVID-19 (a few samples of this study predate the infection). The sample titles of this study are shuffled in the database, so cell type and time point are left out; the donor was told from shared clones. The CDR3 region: CASSIGGSLFNEQFF. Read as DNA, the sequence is TGTGCCAGCAGCATTGGCGGGAGTTTATTCAATGAGCAGTTCTTC.